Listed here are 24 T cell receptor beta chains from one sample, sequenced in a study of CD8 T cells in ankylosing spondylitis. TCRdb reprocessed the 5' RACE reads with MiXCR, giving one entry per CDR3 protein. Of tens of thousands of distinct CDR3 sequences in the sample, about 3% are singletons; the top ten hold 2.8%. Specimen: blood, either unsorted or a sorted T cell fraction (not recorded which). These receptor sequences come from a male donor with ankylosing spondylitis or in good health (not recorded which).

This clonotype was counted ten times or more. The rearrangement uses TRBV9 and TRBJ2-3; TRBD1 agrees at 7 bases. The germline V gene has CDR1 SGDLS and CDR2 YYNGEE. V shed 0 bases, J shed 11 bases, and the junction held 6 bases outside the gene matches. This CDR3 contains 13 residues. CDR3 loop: CASSVEWDSWQYF. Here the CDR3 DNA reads TGTGCCAGCAGCGTAGAATGGGACAGTTGGCAGTATTTT. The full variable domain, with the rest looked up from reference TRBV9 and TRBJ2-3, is DSGVTQTPKHLITATGQRVTLRCSPRSGDLSVYWYQQSLDQGLQFLIQYYNGEERAKGNILERFSAQQFPDLHSELNLSSLELGDSALYFCASSVEWDSWQYFGPGTRLTVL.

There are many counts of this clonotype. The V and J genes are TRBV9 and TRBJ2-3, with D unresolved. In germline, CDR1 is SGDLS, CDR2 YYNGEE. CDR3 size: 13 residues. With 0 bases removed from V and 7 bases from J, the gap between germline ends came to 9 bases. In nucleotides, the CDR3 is TGTGCCAGCAGCGTAGTCGAAGGCCATACGCAGTATTTT. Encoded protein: CASSVVEGHTQYF.

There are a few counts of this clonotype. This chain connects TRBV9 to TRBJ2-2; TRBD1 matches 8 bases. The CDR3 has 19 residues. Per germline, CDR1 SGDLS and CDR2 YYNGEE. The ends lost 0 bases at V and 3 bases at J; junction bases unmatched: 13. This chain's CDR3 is CASSVVGGQGSLDTGELFF. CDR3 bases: TGTGCCAGCAGCGTAGTGGGAGGACAGGGTAGTTTGGACACCGGGGAGCTGTTTTTT.

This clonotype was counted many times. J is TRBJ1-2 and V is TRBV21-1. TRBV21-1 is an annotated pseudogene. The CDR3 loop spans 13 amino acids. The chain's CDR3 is CASSAGDGYGYTF. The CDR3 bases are TGTGCCAGCAGCGCCGGAGATGGGTATGGCTACACCTTC.

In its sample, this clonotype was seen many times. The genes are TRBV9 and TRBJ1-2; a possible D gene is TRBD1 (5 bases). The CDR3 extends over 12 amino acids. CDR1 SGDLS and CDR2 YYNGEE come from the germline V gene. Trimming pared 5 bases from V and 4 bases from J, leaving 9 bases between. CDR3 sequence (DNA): TGTGCCAGCAGTCGACAGAGCTATGGCTACACCTTC. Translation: CASSRQSYGYTF.

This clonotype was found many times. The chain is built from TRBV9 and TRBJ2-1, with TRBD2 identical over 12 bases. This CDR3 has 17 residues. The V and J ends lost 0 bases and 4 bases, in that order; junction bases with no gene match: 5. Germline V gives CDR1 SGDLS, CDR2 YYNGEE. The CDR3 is CASSVGLAGGDYNEQFF. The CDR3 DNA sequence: TGTGCCAGCAGCGTAGGCCTAGCGGGAGGGGATTACAATGAGCAGTTCTTC.

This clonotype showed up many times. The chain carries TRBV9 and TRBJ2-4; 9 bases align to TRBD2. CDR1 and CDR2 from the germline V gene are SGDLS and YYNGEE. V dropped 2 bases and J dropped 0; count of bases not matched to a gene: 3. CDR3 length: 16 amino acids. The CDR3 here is CASSVSGGLAKNIQYF. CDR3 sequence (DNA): TGTGCCAGCAGCGTTAGCGGGGGACTAGCCAAAAACATTCAGTACTTC. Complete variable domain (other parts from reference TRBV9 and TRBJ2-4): DSGVTQTPKHLITATGQRVTLRCSPRSGDLSVYWYQQSLDQGLQFLIQYYNGEERAKGNILERFSAQQFPDLHSELNLSSLELGDSALYFCASSVSGGLAKNIQYFGAGTRLSVL.

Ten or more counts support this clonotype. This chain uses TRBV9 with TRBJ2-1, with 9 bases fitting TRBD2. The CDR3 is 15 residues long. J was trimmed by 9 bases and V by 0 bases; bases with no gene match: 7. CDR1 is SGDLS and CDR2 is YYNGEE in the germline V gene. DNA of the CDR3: TGTGCCAGCAGCGTAGCTGCGGGGGGGCCCGTTGAGCAGTTCTTC. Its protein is CASSVAAGGPVEQFF. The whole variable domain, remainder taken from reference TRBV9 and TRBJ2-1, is DSGVTQTPKHLITATGQRVTLRCSPRSGDLSVYWYQQSLDQGLQFLIQYYNGEERAKGNILERFSAQQFPDLHSELNLSSLELGDSALYFCASSVAAGGPVEQFFGPGTRLTVL.

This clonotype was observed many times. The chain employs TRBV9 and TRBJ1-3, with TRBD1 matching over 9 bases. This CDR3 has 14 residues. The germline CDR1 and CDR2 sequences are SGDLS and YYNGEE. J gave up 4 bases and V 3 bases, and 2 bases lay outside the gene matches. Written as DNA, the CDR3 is TGTGCCAGCAGCGCGGGACAGGGCGGAAACACCATATATTTT. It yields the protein CASSAGQGGNTIYF. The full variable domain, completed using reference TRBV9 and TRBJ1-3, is DSGVTQTPKHLITATGQRVTLRCSPRSGDLSVYWYQQSLDQGLQFLIQYYNGEERAKGNILERFSAQQFPDLHSELNLSSLELGDSALYFCASSAGQGGNTIYFGEGSWLTVV.

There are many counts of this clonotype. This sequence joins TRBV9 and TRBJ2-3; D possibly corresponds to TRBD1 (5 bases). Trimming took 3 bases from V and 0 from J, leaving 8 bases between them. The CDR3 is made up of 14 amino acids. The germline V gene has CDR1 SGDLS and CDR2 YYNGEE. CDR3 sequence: CASSATASTDTQYF. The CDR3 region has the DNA TGTGCCAGCAGCGCGACAGCGAGCACAGATACGCAGTATTTT.

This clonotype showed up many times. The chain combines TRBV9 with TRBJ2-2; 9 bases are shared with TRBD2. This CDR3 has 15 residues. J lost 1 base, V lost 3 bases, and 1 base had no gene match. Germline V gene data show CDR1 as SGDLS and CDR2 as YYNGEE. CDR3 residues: CASSGSGRNTGELFF. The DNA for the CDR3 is TGTGCCAGCAGCGGTAGCGGGAGGAACACCGGGGAGCTGTTTTTT.

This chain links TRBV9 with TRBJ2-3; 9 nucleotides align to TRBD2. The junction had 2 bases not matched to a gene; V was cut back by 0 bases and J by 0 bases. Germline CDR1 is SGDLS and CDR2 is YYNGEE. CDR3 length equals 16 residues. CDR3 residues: CASSVVTSGSTDTQYF. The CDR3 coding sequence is TGTGCCAGCAGCGTAGTAACTAGCGGGAGCACAGATACGCAGTATTTT.

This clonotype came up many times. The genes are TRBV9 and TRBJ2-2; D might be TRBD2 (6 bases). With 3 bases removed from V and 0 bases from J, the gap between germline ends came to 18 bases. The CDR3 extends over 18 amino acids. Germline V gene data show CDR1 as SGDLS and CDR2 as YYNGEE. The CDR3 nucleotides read TGTGCCAGCAGCGCCCTCCCCGGGCTAGCGTCGAACACCGGGGAGCTGTTTTTT. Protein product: CASSALPGLASNTGELFF. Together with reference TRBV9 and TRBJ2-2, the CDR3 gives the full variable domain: DSGVTQTPKHLITATGQRVTLRCSPRSGDLSVYWYQQSLDQGLQFLIQYYNGEERAKGNILERFSAQQFPDLHSELNLSSLELGDSALYFCASSALPGLASNTGELFFGEGSRLTVL.

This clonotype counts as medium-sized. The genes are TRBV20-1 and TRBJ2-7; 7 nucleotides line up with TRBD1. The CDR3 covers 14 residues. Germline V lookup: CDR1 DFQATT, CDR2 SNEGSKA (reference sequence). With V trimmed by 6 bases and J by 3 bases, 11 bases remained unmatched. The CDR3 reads CSARRGRTVYEQYV. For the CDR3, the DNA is TGCAGTGCGCGAAGGGGGCGGACGGTCTACGAGCAGTACGTC.

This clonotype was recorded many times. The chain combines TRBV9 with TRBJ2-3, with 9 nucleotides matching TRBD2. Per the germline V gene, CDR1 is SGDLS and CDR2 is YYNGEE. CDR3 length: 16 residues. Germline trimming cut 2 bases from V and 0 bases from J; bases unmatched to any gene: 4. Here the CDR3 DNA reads TGTGCCAGCAGCGTTAGCGGGGGAATCAGCACAGATACGCAGTATTTT. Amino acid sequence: CASSVSGGISTDTQYF.

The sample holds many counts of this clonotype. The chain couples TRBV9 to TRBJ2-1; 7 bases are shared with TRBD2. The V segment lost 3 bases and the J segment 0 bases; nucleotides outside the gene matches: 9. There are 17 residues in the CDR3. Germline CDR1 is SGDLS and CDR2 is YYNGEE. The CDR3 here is CASSESKRESSYNEQFF. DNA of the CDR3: TGTGCCAGCAGCGAATCTAAGCGGGAAAGCTCCTACAATGAGCAGTTCTTC.

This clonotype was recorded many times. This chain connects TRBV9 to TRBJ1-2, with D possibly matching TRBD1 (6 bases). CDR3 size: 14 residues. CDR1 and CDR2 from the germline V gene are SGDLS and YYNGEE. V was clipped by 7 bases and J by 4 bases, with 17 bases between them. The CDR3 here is CASGGVDRSYGYTF. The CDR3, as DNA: TGTGCCAGCGGGGGGGTCGACAGGTCCTATGGCTACACCTTC.

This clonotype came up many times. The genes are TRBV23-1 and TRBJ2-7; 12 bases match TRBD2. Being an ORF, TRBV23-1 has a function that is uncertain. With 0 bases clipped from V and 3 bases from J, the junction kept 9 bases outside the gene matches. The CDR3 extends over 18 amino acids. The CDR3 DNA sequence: TGCGCCAGCAGTCAATCCCATAAACTAGCGGGGGGAGGCTACGAGCAGTACGTC. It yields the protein CASSQSHKLAGGGYEQYV.

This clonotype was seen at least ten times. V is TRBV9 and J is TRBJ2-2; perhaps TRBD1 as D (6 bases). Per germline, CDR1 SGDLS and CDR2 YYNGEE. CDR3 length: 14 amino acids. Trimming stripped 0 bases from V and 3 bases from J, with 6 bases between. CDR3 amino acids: CASSVAGDTGELFF. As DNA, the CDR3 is TGTGCCAGCAGCGTAGCAGGGGACACCGGGGAGCTGTTTTTT.

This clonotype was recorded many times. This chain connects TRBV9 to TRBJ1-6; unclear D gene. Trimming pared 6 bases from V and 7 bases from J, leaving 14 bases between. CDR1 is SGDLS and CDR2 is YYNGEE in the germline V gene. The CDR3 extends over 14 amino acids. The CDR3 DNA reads TGTGCCAGCACCCCCGGACGGACCAATTCACCCCTCCACTTT. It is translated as CASTPGRTNSPLHF.

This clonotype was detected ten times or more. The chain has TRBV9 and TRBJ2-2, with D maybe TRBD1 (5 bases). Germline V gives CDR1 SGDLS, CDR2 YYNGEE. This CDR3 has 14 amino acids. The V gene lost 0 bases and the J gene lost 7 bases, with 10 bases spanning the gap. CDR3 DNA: TGTGCCAGCAGCGTAGCGACCCAGGGCGGGGAGCTGTTTTTT. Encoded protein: CASSVATQGGELFF.

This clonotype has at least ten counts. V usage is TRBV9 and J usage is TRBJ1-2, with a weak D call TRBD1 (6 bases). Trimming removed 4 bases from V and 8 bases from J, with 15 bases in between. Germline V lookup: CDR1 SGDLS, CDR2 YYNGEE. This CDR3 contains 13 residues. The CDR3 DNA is TGTGCCAGCAGCCCGGCGGGGGCTTGGGGCTACACCTTC. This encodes CASSPAGAWGYTF. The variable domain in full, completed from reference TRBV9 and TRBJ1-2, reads DSGVTQTPKHLITATGQRVTLRCSPRSGDLSVYWYQQSLDQGLQFLIQYYNGEERAKGNILERFSAQQFPDLHSELNLSSLELGDSALYFCASSPAGAWGYTFGSGTRLTVV.

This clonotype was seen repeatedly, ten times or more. The CDR3 protein is CASSPRVSEDTQYF. The CDR3 nucleotides are TGTGCCAGCAGCCCCCGGGTATCAGAGGATACGCAGTATTTT. This chain links TRBV9 with TRBJ2-3; no reliable D call. Trimming took 4 bases from V and 6 from J, leaving 15 bases between them. The CDR3 sequence is 14 residues long. From germline, CDR1 is SGDLS and CDR2 YYNGEE.

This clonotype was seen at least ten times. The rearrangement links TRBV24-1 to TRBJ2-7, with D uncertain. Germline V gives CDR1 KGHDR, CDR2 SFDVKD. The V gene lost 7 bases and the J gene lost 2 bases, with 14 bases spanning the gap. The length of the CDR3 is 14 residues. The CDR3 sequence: CATSPGGGAYEQYV. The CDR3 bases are TGTGCCACCAGCCCAGGTGGCGGAGCCTACGAGCAGTACGTC.